The 18 T cell receptor beta chains presented below share a single source sample, sequenced in a study of blood T cell repertoires in COVID-19. TCRdb's table, derived via immunoSEQ multiplex PCR, lists solely in-frame clones and lacks some. This table has about 69,000 clones, roughly three quarters appearing once. Material for sequencing was peripheral blood. These receptors were obtained from a human donor in a cohort sampled during active COVID-19.

The chain has TRBV5-4 and TRBJ2-1; 13 positions match TRBD2. Germline CDR1 reads SGHNT; CDR2 reads YYREEE (reference sequence). This CDR3 has 16 residues. V was clipped by 2 bases and J by 8 bases; unmatched bases: 7. As DNA, the CDR3 is TGTGCCAGCAGCTTAGGCGGGACTAGCGGGGTGGATGAGCAGTTCTTC. Translated: CASSLGGTSGVDEQFF.

This clone turned up a few times. This chain links TRBV5-1 with TRBJ2-5; D is unclear. Germline values: CDR1 SGHRS, CDR2 YFSETQ. Trimming took off 4 bases at V and 4 bases at J, with 8 bases between the two ends. The CDR3 totals 12 residues. The CDR3 sequence: CASSPVGETQYF. In DNA form, the CDR3 reads TGCGCCAGCAGCCCGGTTGGAGAGACCCAGTACTTC.

This clone was observed a few times. V gene TRBV28 combines with J gene TRBJ2-7, with 11 bases aligning to TRBD2. V lost 6 bases, J lost 4 bases, and 5 bases stayed unmatched. The CDR3 is made up of 14 amino acids. Germline V gives CDR1 MDHEN, CDR2 SYDVKM. The CDR3 coding sequence is TGTGCCAGCAGCCGACTAGCGGGAACATACGAGCAGTACTTC. Amino acid sequence: CASSRLAGTYEQYF.

The CDR3 protein is CASSESGGADTQYF. The CDR3 DNA reads as TGCGCCAGCAGTGAGTCCGGGGGGGCAGATACGCAGTATTTT. The chain joins TRBV10-2 to TRBJ2-3; TRBD2 aligns across 8 bases. Germline V gives CDR1 WSHSY, CDR2 SAAADI. The CDR3 loop spans 14 amino acids. V was pared by 0 bases and J by 4 bases, with 0 bases of the junction left unmatched.

The V gene is TRBV29-1, the J gene TRBJ2-5; maybe TRBD1 (5 bases). The CDR3 spans 13 residues. The V end lost 2 bases, the J end lost 5 bases, and 12 bases lay between the germline ends. CDR1 SQVTM and CDR2 ANQGSEA come from the germline V gene. The CDR3 loop reads CSVEKTGPETQYF. The CDR3 DNA is TGCAGCGTTGAAAAAACAGGACCGGAGACCCAGTACTTC.

The chain links TRBV7-6 to TRBJ2-3; 13 bases are a match to TRBD2. Germline trimming cut 4 bases from V and 0 bases from J; bases unmatched to any gene: 13. CDR3 size: 20 residues. Germline CDR1 SGHVS, CDR2 FNYEAQ. For the CDR3, the DNA is TGTGCCAGCAGCTACGACCCAACTAGCGGGAGGGCCACTAGCACAGATACGCAGTATTTT. It is translated as CASSYDPTSGRATSTDTQYF.

The CDR3 region is CASTEYYEQYF. CDR3 in DNA: TGTGCCAGCACAGAATACTACGAGCAGTACTTC. The chain links TRBV6-5 to TRBJ2-7; D gene ambiguous. Germline V CDR1 and CDR2: MNHEY, SVGAGI. CDR3 size: 11 residues. Trimming took off 7 bases at V and 3 bases at J, with 7 bases between the two ends.

J is TRBJ2-6 and V is TRBV6-5; D uncertain. The germline CDR1 and CDR2 sequences are MNHEY and SVGAGI. V dropped 7 bases and J dropped 0 bases, with 10 bases sitting between them. The CDR3 has 15 residues. CDR3 region: CASKTRNSGANVLTF. CDR3 in DNA: TGTGCCAGCAAGACGCGGAACTCTGGGGCCAACGTCCTGACTTTC.

The J gene is TRBJ1-6, the V gene TRBV7-2; possible D gene TRBD1, 5 bases. V shed 3 bases and J shed 8 bases, with 14 bases lying between them. This CDR3 is built from 15 residues. The germline V gene encodes CDR1 SGHTA and CDR2 FQGNSA. CDR3 DNA: TGTGCCAGCAGCTTGGAGGGACCGTGGGATTCACCCCTCCACTTT. Translating it yields CASSLEGPWDSPLHF.

The CDR3: CASRGQPNTEAFF. For the CDR3, the DNA is TGTGCCAGCAGAGGACAGCCGAACACTGAAGCTTTCTTT. The chain employs TRBV6-4 and TRBJ1-1, with D maybe TRBD1 (6 bases). V was trimmed by 6 bases and J by 1 base, leaving 9 bases between them. This CDR3 is built from 13 residues. CDR1 and CDR2 from the germline V gene are MRHNA and SNTAGT.

This sequence joins TRBV6-5 and TRBJ2-3; 11 nucleotides match TRBD2. Germline trimming cut 5 bases from V and 4 bases from J; bases unmatched to any gene: 5. Germline CDR1 is MNHEY and CDR2 is SVGAGI. This CDR3 has 15 amino acids. The CDR3 coding sequence is TGTGCCAGCAGTATTAGCGGGGGGGGGTCAGATACGCAGTATTTT. Its protein is CASSISGGGSDTQYF.

V and J are TRBV7-8 and TRBJ2-1, with D tentatively TRBD2 (7 bases). Trimming removed 6 bases from V and 8 bases from J, with 20 bases in between. Per germline, CDR1 SGHVS and CDR2 FQNEAQ. This CDR3 comprises 15 residues. CDR3 sequence (DNA): TGTGCCAGCAGTCTAGGGGGAGGGAGAGGGTATGAGCAGTTCTTC. Residues: CASSLGGGRGYEQFF.

The chain employs TRBV10-1 and TRBJ2-5, with a tentative D call TRBD1 (5 bases). Germline V gives CDR1 WNHNN, CDR2 SYGVQD (reference sequence). The CDR3 spans 14 residues. Trimming stripped 0 bases from V and 1 base from J, with 6 bases between. The CDR3 bases are TGCGCCAGCAGTGAGTCGACAGTCCAAGAGACCCAGTACTTC. Its translation: CASSESTVQETQYF.

The rearrangement joins TRBV6-5 to TRBJ1-1, with a weak D call TRBD1 (5 bases). The CDR3 has 12 residues. V was clipped by 7 bases and J by 6 bases, with 12 bases between them. CDR1 and CDR2 from the germline V gene are MNHEY and SVGAGI. This CDR3 reads CASNFRQSEAFF. The CDR3 region has the DNA TGTGCCAGCAACTTCCGACAGTCTGAAGCTTTCTTT.

The J gene is TRBJ2-5, the V gene TRBV28, with no clear D. The V and J ends lost 3 bases and 5 bases respectively, with 10 bases between them. CDR3 size: 13 residues. The germline CDR1 and CDR2 sequences are MDHEN and SYDVKM. CDR3: CASSLQVRETQYF. DNA of the CDR3: TGTGCCAGCAGTTTGCAGGTCCGGGAGACCCAGTACTTC.

The J gene is TRBJ2-2, the V gene TRBV29-1; maybe TRBD1 (6 bases). Trimming cost V 7 bases and J 1 base, with 7 bases left between them. The CDR3 length is 12 residues. The germline V gene encodes CDR1 SQVTM and CDR2 ANQGSEA. The CDR3 DNA reads TGCAGCGCACAGGGGAACACCGGGGAGCTGTTTTTT. Translating it yields CSAQGNTGELFF.

The CDR3 DNA sequence: TGCAGCGGGGACCCGGGGGGAGATACGCAGTATTTT. Its translation is CSGDPGGDTQYF. This chain uses TRBV29-1 with TRBJ2-3, with 7 nucleotides matching TRBD2. CDR3 length: 12 amino acids. V gave up 7 bases and J gave up 5 bases; unmatched junction bases: 6. Germline CDR1 is SQVTM and CDR2 is ANQGSEA.

The chain employs TRBV5-6 and TRBJ2-5; 8 bases are shared with TRBD2. With V trimmed by 2 bases and J by 0 bases, 3 bases remained unmatched. CDR1 is SGHDT and CDR2 is YYEEEE in the germline V gene. The CDR3 has 15 amino acids. The CDR3 region is CASSFLGGDQETQYF. DNA for the CDR3: TGTGCCAGCAGCTTCCTCGGGGGGGACCAAGAGACCCAGTACTTC.